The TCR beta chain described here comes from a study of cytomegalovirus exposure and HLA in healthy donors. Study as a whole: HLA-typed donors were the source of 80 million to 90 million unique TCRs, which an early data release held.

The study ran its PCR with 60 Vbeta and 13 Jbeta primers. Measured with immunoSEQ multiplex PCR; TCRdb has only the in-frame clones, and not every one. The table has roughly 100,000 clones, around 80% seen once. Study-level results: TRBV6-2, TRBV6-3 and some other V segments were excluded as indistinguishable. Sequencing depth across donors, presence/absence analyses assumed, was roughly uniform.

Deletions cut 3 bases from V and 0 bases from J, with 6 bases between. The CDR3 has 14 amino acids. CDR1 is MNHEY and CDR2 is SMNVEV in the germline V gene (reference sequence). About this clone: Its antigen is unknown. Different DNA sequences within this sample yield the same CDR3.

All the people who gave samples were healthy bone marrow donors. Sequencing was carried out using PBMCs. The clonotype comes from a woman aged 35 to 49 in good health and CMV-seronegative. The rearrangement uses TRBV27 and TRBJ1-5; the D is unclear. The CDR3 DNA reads TGTGCCAGCAGTTTTTCAGGTAGCAATCAGCCCCAGCATTTT. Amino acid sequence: CASSFSGSNQPQHF.